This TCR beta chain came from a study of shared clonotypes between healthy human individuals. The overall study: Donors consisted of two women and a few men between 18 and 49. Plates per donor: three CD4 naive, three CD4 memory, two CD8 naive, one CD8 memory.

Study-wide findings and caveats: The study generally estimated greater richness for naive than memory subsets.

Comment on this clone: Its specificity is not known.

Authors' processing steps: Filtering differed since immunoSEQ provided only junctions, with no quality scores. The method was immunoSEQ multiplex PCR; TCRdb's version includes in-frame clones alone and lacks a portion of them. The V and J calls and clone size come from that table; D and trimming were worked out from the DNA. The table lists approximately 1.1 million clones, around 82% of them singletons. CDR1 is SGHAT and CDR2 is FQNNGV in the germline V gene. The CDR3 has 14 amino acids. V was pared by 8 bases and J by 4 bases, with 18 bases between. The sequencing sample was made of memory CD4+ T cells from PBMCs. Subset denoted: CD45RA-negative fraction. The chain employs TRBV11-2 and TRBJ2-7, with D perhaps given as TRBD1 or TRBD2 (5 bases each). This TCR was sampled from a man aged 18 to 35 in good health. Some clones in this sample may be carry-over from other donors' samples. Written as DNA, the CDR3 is TGTGCCAGCGGGGCGGGTGAGCCCCCGTACGAGCAGTACTTC. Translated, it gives CASGAGEPPYEQYF.